The clone carrying this T cell receptor (beta chain) occurred a few times. TCRdb reanalysed the RT-PCR reads using MiXCR and keeps one entry per CDR3 protein. The data contain just under 550,000 distinct CDR3 sequences, approximately 22% of them singletons. This sample was taken from a study of response to subunit inactivated influenza vaccine. Germline-derived CDR1 and CDR2 are MNHEY and SVGEGT. This CDR3 contains 15 residues. The V end lost 2 bases, the J end lost 2 bases, and 13 bases lay between the germline ends. A further study also used this sample, focusing on T cells expressing NK-cell markers. As that report states: With UMIs, 5'RACE template switching was used to make TCR beta cDNA. Dominant NKG2C+ clonotypes were found to form roughly 1.0-7.5% of CD8+ T cells in about 6 donors.

The sequence was collected from a man aged 50 to 60 who received an inactivated influenza vaccine. The chain joins TRBV6-2 or TRBV6-3 to TRBJ2-7, with D perhaps TRBD1 (6 bases). The input for sequencing was CD4+ T cells sorted from PBMCs, taken 11 to 12 days after vaccination. This CDR3 reads CASSYNRDNPYEQYF. The CDR3 DNA follows: TGTGCCAGCAGTTACAACCGGGACAACCCCTACGAGCAGTACTTC.